This is a list of T cell receptor beta chains from one sample in a study of CD8 T cells in ankylosing spondylitis. TCRdb processed the 5' RACE reads anew with MiXCR; each CDR3 protein has one entry. The repertoire holds 300,000 to 400,000 distinct CDR3 sequences, with approximately 22% as singletons. The sample consisted of blood, either unsorted or a sorted T cell fraction (not recorded which). These receptors came from a male donor with ankylosing spondylitis or in good health (not recorded which). CDR3s include the opening cysteine and the closing phenylalanine or tryptophan. Each record gives: V gene, clone size, J gene, D gene, CDR3 protein, CDR3 DNA. The D gene is left open where the match is weak. Expanded clones get a size class; other rows say once, few or many, or leave the size out.

TRBV6-1	.	TRBJ2-1	.	CASSLARKNNEQFF	TGTGCCAGCAGTCTCGCACGGAAAAACAATGAGCAGTTCTTC
TRBV25-1	few	TRBJ1-1	.	CASSELEQGWGNTEAFF	TGTGCCAGCAGTGAATTAGAACAGGGTTGGGGTAACACTGAAGCTTTCTTT
TRBV5-4	few	TRBJ2-2	.	CASSLEGDASGELFF	TGTGCCAGCAGCTTGGAAGGGGATGCCTCAGGGGAGCTGTTTTTT
TRBV6-2/TRBV6-3	.	TRBJ2-7	TRBD1	CASSYQPGQGYRYEQYF	TGTGCCAGCAGTTACCAACCGGGACAGGGGTATCGTTACGAGCAGTACTTC
TRBV12-3/TRBV12-4	.	TRBJ2-1	.	CASSGPGAGYNEQFF	TGTGCCAGCAGTGGGCCGGGGGCCGGCTACAATGAGCAGTTCTTC
TRBV12-3/TRBV12-4	few	TRBJ2-1	.	CASILQPIEAYNEQFF	TGTGCCAGCATACTACAGCCAATAGAGGCCTACAATGAGCAGTTCTTC
TRBV6-1	few	TRBJ1-2	.	CASSELFRTDNYGYTF	TGTGCCAGCAGTGAACTGTTCAGGACCGATAACTATGGCTACACCTTC
TRBV20-1	.	TRBJ2-3	TRBD1	CSARVDRAGTDTQYF	TGCAGTGCTAGAGTTGACAGGGCGGGCACAGATACGCAGTATTTT
TRBV4-1	.	TRBJ2-5	.	CASSQDSLGETQYF	TGCGCCAGCAGCCAAGATAGCCTGGGAGAGACCCAGTACTTC
TRBV25-1	few	TRBJ1-2	TRBD1	CASRGDRADYDYTF	TGTGCCAGCAGAGGGGACAGGGCCGACTATGACTACACCTTC
TRBV25-1	few	TRBJ2-1	.	CASSPTPHNEQFF	TGTGCCAGCAGTCCGACTCCTCACAATGAGCAGTTCTTC
TRBV11-2	.	TRBJ1-4	TRBD1	CASSLDRQGGNEKLFF	TGTGCCAGCAGCTTAGATCGCCAGGGGGGTAATGAAAAACTGTTTTTT
TRBV19	few	TRBJ2-7	TRBD1	CASSPGQGRTYEQYF	TGTGCCAGTAGCCCTGGACAGGGGCGGACCTACGAGCAGTACTTC
TRBV2	.	TRBJ1-1	.	CASSVWTGNTEAFF	TGTGCCAGCAGTGTTTGGACGGGGAACACTGAAGCTTTCTTT
TRBV20-1	.	TRBJ2-7	.	CSARDLEQWNAYEQYF	TGCAGTGCTAGAGACCTTGAACAGTGGAACGCCTACGAGCAGTACTTC
TRBV6-1	few	TRBJ2-3	TRBD1	CASRWTGGSSDTQYF	TGTGCCAGCAGGTGGACAGGGGGGTCATCGGATACGCAGTATTTT
TRBV7-9	few	TRBJ1-1	.	CASRPRGGPEAFF	TGTGCCAGCAGACCCAGGGGTGGCCCTGAAGCTTTCTTT
TRBV7-9	.	TRBJ2-2	TRBD2	CASSLVWLADPTGELFF	TGTGCCAGCAGCTTAGTATGGCTAGCGGATCCCACCGGGGAGCTGTTTTTT
TRBV7-9	few	TRBJ2-5	.	CASTLGIGLQETQYF	TGTGCCAGCACGCTAGGGATAGGACTCCAAGAGACCCAGTACTTC
TRBV19	.	TRBJ2-2	.	CASSPRGATAGELFF	TGTGCCAGTAGTCCCCGCGGGGCCACGGCCGGGGAGCTGTTTTTT
TRBV6-1	few	TRBJ2-5	TRBD2	CASSEVGLVQETQYF	TGTGCCAGCAGTGAAGTCGGACTAGTACAAGAGACCCAGTACTTC
TRBV29-1	.	TRBJ2-1	.	CSVELRQGFGEQFF	TGCAGCGTTGAACTACGTCAGGGGTTCGGTGAGCAGTTCTTC
TRBV12-3/TRBV12-4	many	TRBJ2-7	.	CASSGAGSYEQYF	TGTGCCAGCAGTGGGGCGGGTTCCTACGAGCAGTACTTC
TRBV5-1	.	TRBJ1-1	.	CASSTRDLNTEAFF	TGCGCCAGCAGCACCCGGGACCTGAACACTGAAGCTTTCTTT
TRBV19	.	TRBJ2-7	.	CASSIVGSQREQYF	TGTGCCAGTAGTATAGTAGGGTCCCAGAGGGAGCAGTACTTC
TRBV30	few	TRBJ2-3	.	CAWSVLLGTDTQYF	TGTGCCTGGAGTGTACTCCTGGGGACAGATACGCAGTATTTT
TRBV11-2	.	TRBJ2-7	TRBD1	CASSLAIGTDYEQYF	TGTGCCAGCAGCTTAGCTATAGGGACAGATTACGAGCAGTACTTC
TRBV24-1	many	TRBJ1-5	.	CATSDGGGNSQPQHF	TGTGCCACCAGTGACGGCGGAGGGAACAGCCAGCCCCAGCATTTT
TRBV30	few	TRBJ2-1	TRBD1	CAWSGTAYNEQFF	TGTGCCTGGTCCGGGACAGCCTACAATGAGCAGTTCTTC
TRBV7-2	few	TRBJ2-1	.	CASRPFGLDNEQFF	TGTGCCAGCAGGCCTTTCGGACTGGACAATGAGCAGTTCTTC
TRBV28	few	TRBJ2-7	.	CASSLDAGGSSYEQYF	TGTGCCAGCAGTTTAGACGCGGGCGGTAGCTCCTACGAGCAGTACTTC
TRBV7-9	few	TRBJ2-2	.	CASSLSGEVAGELFF	TGTGCCAGCAGCCTCTCCGGGGAGGTGGCCGGGGAGCTGTTTTTT
TRBV24-1	.	TRBJ2-6	.	CATSATGAGANVLTF	TGTGCCACCAGTGCGACCGGAGCTGGGGCCAACGTCCTGACTTTC
TRBV6-1	.	TRBJ1-2	.	CASRAGESGYGYTF	TGTGCCAGCAGAGCAGGGGAATCCGGTTATGGCTACACCTTC
TRBV5-1	.	TRBJ2-7	TRBD1	CASSLGSDRVYEQYF	TGCGCCAGCAGCTTGGGGTCGGACAGGGTCTACGAGCAGTACTTC
TRBV29-1	.	TRBJ2-1	.	CSVVGDVSSYNEQFF	TGCAGCGTTGTAGGAGACGTAAGCTCCTACAATGAGCAGTTCTTC
TRBV6-1	.	TRBJ2-3	.	CATRLSRYSTDTQYF	TGTGCCACCCGTCTATCGCGATATAGCACAGATACGCAGTATTTT
TRBV21-1	.	TRBJ2-7	.	CASSPTTGTGRVEQYF	TGTGCCAGCAGCCCCACCACGGGTACAGGGAGGGTCGAGCAGTACTTC
TRBV12-3/TRBV12-4	.	TRBJ2-5	.	CASSFEGGQETQYF	TGTGCCAGCAGTTTTGAGGGGGGCCAAGAGACCCAGTACTTC
TRBV11-2	.	TRBJ2-1	.	CASSFIHEVLGHNEQFF	TGTGCCAGCAGCTTCATACATGAGGTACTGGGGCACAATGAGCAGTTCTTC
TRBV7-2	.	TRBJ2-5	.	CASSLAWAGQTPRETQYF	TGTGCCAGCAGCTTAGCATGGGCGGGGCAAACTCCCAGGGAGACCCAGTACTTC
TRBV10-3	few	TRBJ2-1	.	CAISAAGDNEQFF	TGTGCCATCAGTGCGGCAGGGGACAATGAGCAGTTCTTC
TRBV7-9	.	TRBJ2-1	.	CASSLSRTDFYNEQFF	TGTGCCAGCAGCTTGTCTCGCACGGATTTCTACAATGAGCAGTTCTTC
TRBV29-1	many	TRBJ2-6	.	CSADDANVLTF	TGCAGCGCGGACGATGCCAACGTCCTGACTTTC
TRBV9	few	TRBJ1-1	.	CASSVAEEGGELAFF	TGTGCCAGCAGCGTAGCGGAGGAAGGGGGGGAGCTAGCTTTCTTT
TRBV28	.	TRBJ2-7	TRBD1	CASSYRGNEQYF	TGTGCCAGCAGTTACAGGGGGAACGAGCAGTACTTC
TRBV12-3/TRBV12-4	few	TRBJ2-7	.	CASRVQGTYEQYF	TGTGCCAGCAGGGTACAGGGTACCTACGAGCAGTACTTC
TRBV4-1	.	TRBJ1-4	.	CASSQEDSQNEKLFF	TGCGCCAGCAGCCAAGAGGACAGCCAAAATGAAAAACTGTTTTTT
TRBV12-3/TRBV12-4	.	TRBJ2-1	TRBD2	CASQLAGGPYEQFF	TGTGCCAGCCAACTAGCGGGGGGGCCCTATGAGCAGTTCTTC
TRBV6-5	.	TRBJ2-7	TRBD1	CASSYSRRGPFNYEQYF	TGTGCCAGCAGTTACTCCCGCAGGGGGCCATTTAACTACGAGCAGTACTTC
TRBV18	.	TRBJ2-1	.	CASSWTSSSSYNEQFF	TGTGCCAGCTCATGGACTTCCTCCTCCTCCTACAATGAGCAGTTCTTC
TRBV29-1	.	TRBJ2-5	.	CSVEDFSMGGRETQYF	TGCAGCGTTGAAGATTTTTCTATGGGGGGCAGAGAGACCCAGTACTTC
TRBV20-1	.	TRBJ2-1	TRBD1	CSARDGRQGEYNEQFF	TGCAGTGCTAGAGATGGGCGACAGGGGGAATACAATGAGCAGTTCTTC
TRBV7-8	few	TRBJ2-3	.	CASSPWVDLSTDTQYF	TGTGCCAGCAGCCCCTGGGTGGACCTTAGCACAGATACGCAGTATTTT
TRBV7-9	few	TRBJ2-7	.	CASSLLLDEQYF	TGTGCCAGCAGCCTACTACTCGACGAGCAGTACTTC
TRBV29-1	few	TRBJ2-6	.	CSVDQTGANVLTF	TGCAGCGTTGACCAGACTGGGGCCAACGTCCTGACTTTC
TRBV29-1	.	TRBJ2-7	.	CSVEDGDEQYF	TGCAGCGTTGAAGACGGGGACGAGCAGTACTTC
TRBV11-2	few	TRBJ2-3	.	CASSLRPQNIKDTQYF	TGTGCCAGCAGCTTACGGCCCCAAAACATAAAAGATACGCAGTATTTT
TRBV5-5	many	TRBJ1-3	.	CASSFGGNTIYF	TGTGCCAGCAGCTTCGGGGGAAACACTATATATTTT
TRBV7-9	.	TRBJ2-7	TRBD1	CASSFPTGATSYEQYF	TGTGCCAGCAGCTTTCCGACAGGGGCGACCTCCTACGAGCAGTACTTC